This T cell receptor beta chain was documented in a study of spatial heterogeneity in lung cancer. Study details: Detection consistently captured more beta-chain sequences than alpha-chain sequences.

About this clonotype: Its matching antigen is unknown.

This CDR3 is built from 12 residues. The V end lost 7 bases, the J end lost 4 bases, and 10 bases lay between the germline ends. CDR1 is SNHLY and CDR2 is FYNNEI in the germline V gene. Time point specified: sample taken at primary tumor resection. Sequencing covered unsorted whole RNA taken from tumor, nontumor lung or frozen PBMC. TCRdb used MiXCR to reprocess the 5' RACE reads, holding one entry per CDR3 protein. The table records 60,000 or so distinct CDR3 sequences, roughly 6.4% of them present only once. Study results and limitations: Ubiquitous expanded tumor TCRs surfaced in blood more at resection than they did at follow-up.

The specimen was PBMCs, collected at surgery. This clonotype was obtained from a female donor with early-stage non-small cell lung cancer. The V and J genes are TRBV2 and TRBJ1-2; D gene unclear. CDR3 amino acids: CASNPAAYGYTF. CDR3 DNA sequence: TGTGCCAGCAACCCAGCTGCCTATGGCTACACCTTC. Filled out from reference TRBV2 and TRBJ1-2, the complete variable domain reads EPEVTQTPSHQVTQMGQEVILRCVPISNHLYFYWYRQILGQKVEFLVSFYNNEISEKSEIFDDQFSVERPDGSNFTLKIRSTKLEDSAMYFCASNPAAYGYTFGSGTRLTVV.